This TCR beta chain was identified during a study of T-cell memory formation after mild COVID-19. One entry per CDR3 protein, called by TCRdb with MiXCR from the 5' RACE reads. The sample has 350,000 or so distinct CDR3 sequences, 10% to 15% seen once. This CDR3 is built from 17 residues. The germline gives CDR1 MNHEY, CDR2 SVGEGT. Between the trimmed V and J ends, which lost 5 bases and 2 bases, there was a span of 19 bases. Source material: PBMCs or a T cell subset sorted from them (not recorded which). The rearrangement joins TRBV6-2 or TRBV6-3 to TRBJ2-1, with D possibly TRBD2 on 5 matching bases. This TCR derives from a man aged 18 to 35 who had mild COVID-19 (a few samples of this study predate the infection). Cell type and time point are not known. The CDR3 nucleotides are TGTGCCAGCAGTGAAAAGTGGCCTAGCCTACCCTACAATGAGCAGTTCTTC. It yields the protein CASSEKWPSLPYNEQFF.